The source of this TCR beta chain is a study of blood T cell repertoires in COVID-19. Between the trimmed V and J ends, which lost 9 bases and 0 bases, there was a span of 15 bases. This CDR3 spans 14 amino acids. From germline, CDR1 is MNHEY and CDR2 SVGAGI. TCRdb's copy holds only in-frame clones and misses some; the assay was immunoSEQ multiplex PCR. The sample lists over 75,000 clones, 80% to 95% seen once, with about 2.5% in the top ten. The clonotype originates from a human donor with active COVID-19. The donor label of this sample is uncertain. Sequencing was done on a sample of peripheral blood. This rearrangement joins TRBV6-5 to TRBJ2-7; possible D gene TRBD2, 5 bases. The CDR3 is CASTYRGSSYEQYF. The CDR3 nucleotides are TGTGCCAGTACGTACCGGGGAAGCTCCTACGAGCAGTACTTC.